This T cell receptor (beta chain) was identified during a study of identical twins. All donors were healthy Caucasians. Study conclusions and caveats: Modelling approaches yielded underestimates of out-of-frame TCR alpha sharing between monozygotic twins.

The CDR3 extends over 16 amino acids. Germline trimming cut 5 bases from V and 0 bases from J; bases unmatched to any gene: 6. Germline CDR1 reads DFQATT; CDR2 reads SNEGSKA (reference sequence). Of note for this clonotype: Its antigen is undetermined.

From the 5' RACE reads, TCRdb called clonotypes with MiXCR, one entry per CDR3 protein. In the table there are 650,000 to 750,000 distinct CDR3 sequences, roughly 20% of which are singletons. These data also featured in a second study, about T cells expressing NK-cell markers. That paper notes: Seven HCMV-seropositive donors and one seronegative donor made up the eight sequenced donors. Several donors' CD3+CD56-NKG2C+ cells were dominated by the same clonotypes.

The V and J genes are TRBV20-1 and TRBJ2-1; 11 positions match TRBD2. This receptor was obtained from a woman between 18 and 30 years old in good health. The sample taken for sequencing was PBMCs. CDR3 bases: TGCAGTGCTTCTGGACTAGCGGGCCTCTCCTACAATGAGCAGTTCTTC. This gives the protein CSASGLAGLSYNEQFF.